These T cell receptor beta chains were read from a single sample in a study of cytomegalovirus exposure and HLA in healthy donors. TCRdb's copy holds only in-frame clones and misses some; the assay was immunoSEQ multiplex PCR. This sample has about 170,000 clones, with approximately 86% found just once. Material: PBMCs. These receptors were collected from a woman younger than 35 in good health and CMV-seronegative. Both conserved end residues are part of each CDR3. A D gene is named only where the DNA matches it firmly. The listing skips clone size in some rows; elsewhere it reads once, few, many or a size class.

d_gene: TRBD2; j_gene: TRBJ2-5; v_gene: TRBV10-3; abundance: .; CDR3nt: TGTGCCATCAGTGCGCGGGGGGAGACCCAGTACTTC; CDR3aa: CAISARGETQYF
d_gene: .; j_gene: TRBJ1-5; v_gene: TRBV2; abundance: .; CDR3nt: TGTGCCAGCAGTGAGCAGGGTAGCAATCAGCCCCAGCATTTT; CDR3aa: CASSEQGSNQPQHF
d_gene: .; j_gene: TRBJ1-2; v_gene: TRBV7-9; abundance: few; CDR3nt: TGTGCCAGCAGCAGTCACAGGGATCGCGAGGGCTACACCTTC; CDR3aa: CASSSHRDREGYTF
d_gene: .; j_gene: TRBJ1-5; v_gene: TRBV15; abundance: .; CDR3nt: TGTGCCACCAGCACTGACGGCGGGGGCAATCAGCCCCAGCATTTT; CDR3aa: CATSTDGGGNQPQHF
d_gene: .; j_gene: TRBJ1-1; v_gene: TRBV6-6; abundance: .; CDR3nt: TGTGCCAGCAGTTACTCACAGGGGAACACTGAAGCTTTCTTT; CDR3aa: CASSYSQGNTEAFF
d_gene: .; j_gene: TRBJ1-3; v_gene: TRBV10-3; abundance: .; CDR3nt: TGTGCCATCAGCCTTGGACAGCCTTCTGGAAACACCATATATTTT; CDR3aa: CAISLGQPSGNTIYF
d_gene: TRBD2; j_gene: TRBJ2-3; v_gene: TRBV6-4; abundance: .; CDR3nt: TGTGCCACCGCCTACATAGCGGGAAGCACAGATACGCAGTATTTT; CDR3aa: CATAYIAGSTDTQYF
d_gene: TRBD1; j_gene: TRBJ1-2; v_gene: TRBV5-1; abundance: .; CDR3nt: TGCGCCAGCAGCACTGGACAGGGGAGACATGGCTACACCTTC; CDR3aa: CASSTGQGRHGYTF
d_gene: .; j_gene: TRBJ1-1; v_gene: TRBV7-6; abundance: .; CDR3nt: TGTGCCAGCAGTACCGGGACACGGAACACTGAAGCTTTCTTT; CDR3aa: CASSTGTRNTEAFF
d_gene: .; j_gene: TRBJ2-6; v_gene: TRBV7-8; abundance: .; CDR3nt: TGTGCCAGTTTACGGGGGTTCTCTGGGGCCAACGTCCTGACTTTC; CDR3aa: CASLRGFSGANVLTF
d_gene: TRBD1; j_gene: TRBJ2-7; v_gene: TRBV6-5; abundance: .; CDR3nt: TGTGCCAGCAGCCCGGGACAGGGGGCAGGCGAGCAGTACTTC; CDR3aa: CASSPGQGAGEQYF
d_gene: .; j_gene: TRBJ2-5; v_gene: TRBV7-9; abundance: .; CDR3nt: TGTGCCAGCAGCTATGCGGGCAGTTTACAAGAGACCCAGTACTTC; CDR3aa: CASSYAGSLQETQYF
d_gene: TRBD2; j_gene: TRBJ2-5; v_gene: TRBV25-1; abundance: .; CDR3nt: TGTGCCAGCAGTGAAGCGGGAGAAGAGACCCAGTACTTC; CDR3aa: CASSEAGEETQYF
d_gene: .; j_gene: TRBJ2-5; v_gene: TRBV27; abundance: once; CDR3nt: TGTGCCAGCAGTTTTCGTGTATCGGAGACCCAGTACTTC; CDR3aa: CASSFRVSETQYF
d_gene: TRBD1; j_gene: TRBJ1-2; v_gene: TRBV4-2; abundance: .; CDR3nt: TGTGCCAGCAGCCGGACCCTGACAGGGGTCTATGGCTACACCTTC; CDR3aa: CASSRTLTGVYGYTF
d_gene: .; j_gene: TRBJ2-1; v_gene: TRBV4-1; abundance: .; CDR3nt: TGCGCCAGCGGGAGGGGGACACCCTACAATGAGCAGTTCTTC; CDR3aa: CASGRGTPYNEQFF
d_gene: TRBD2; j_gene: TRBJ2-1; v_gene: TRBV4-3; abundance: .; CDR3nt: TGCGCCAGCAGCCAATCTCGACCTCTAGCGGGAAACAATGAGCAGTTCTTC; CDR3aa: CASSQSRPLAGNNEQFF
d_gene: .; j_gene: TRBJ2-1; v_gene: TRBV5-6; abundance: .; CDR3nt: TGTGCCAGCAGCTCCGTATGGCGGGACAATGAGCAGTTCTTC; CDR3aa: CASSSVWRDNEQFF
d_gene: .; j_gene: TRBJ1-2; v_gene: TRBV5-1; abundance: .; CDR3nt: TGCGCCAGCAGCCCCGACGGAGTCTATGGCTACACCTTC; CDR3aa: CASSPDGVYGYTF
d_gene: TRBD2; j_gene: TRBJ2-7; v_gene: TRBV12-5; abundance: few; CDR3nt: TGTGCTAGTGGTTTGTCGGGAGGGGGGGACGAGCAGTACTTC; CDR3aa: CASGLSGGGDEQYF
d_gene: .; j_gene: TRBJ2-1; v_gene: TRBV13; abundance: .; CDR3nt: TGTGCCAGCAGCTTTGACCGGGGGAGCTCCTACAATGAGCAGTTCTTC; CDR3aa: CASSFDRGSSYNEQFF
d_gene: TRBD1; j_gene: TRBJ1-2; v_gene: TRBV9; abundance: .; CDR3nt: TGTGCCAGCAGCGTAACAGGGGCCCACCTATATGGCTACACCTTC; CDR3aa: CASSVTGAHLYGYTF
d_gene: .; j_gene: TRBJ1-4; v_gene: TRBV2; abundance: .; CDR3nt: TGTGCCAGCAGTGACCTCCTAGGAGGGAAGGGTAGTGAAAAACTGTTTTTT; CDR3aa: CASSDLLGGKGSEKLFF
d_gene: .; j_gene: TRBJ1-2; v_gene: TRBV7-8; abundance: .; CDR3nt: TGTGCCAGCAGCTTAGCAGAACAGAACTATGGCTACACCTTC; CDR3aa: CASSLAEQNYGYTF
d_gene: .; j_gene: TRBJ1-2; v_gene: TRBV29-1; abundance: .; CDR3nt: TGCAGCTACAACATCCCCGACTATGGCTACACCTTC; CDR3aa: CSYNIPDYGYTF
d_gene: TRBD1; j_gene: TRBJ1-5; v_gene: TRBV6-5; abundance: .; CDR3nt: TGTGCCAGCAGTTTAAGACAGGGCGACAATCAGCCCCAGCATTTT; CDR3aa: CASSLRQGDNQPQHF
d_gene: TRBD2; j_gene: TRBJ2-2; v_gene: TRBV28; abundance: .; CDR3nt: TGTGCCAGCAGTTCCATAGCTAGCGGGAACACCGGGGAGCTGTTTTTT; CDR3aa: CASSSIASGNTGELFF
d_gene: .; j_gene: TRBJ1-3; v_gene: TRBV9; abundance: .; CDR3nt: TGTGCCAGCAGCCCAGAGGTGGCCAACTCTGGAAACACCATATATTTT; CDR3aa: CASSPEVANSGNTIYF
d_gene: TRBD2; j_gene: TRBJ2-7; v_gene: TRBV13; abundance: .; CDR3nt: TGTGCCGTGAGGGCCTTGGGGGAGGGCCGCAACGAGCAGTACTTC; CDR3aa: CAVRALGEGRNEQYF
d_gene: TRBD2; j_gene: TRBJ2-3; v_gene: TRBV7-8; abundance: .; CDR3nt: TGTGCCAGCAGCTCCCGACTAGCGGGACACACAGATACGCAGTATTTT; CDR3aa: CASSSRLAGHTDTQYF
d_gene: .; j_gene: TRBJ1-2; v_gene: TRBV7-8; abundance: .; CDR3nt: TGTGCCAGCAGCTTAGAAGGAGGCAGTCTCTATGGCTACACCTTC; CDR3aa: CASSLEGGSLYGYTF
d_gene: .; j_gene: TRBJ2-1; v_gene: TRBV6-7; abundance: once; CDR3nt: TGTGCCAGCAGTCCCCCCGACAGGACGGTATCCTACAATGAGCAGTTCTTC; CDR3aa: CASSPPDRTVSYNEQFF
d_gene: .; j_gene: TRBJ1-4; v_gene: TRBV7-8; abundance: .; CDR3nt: TGTGCCAGCAGCTTTCGTACAACTAATGAAAAACTGTTTTTT; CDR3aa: CASSFRTTNEKLFF
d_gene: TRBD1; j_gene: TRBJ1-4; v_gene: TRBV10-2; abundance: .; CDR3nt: TGCGCCAGCCTCCGGGACAGGGGTGAAAAACTGTTTTTT; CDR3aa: CASLRDRGEKLFF
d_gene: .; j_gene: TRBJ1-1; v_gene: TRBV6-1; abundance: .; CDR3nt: TGTGCCAGCAGTGACAGATCGAACACTGAAGCTTTCTTT; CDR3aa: CASSDRSNTEAFF
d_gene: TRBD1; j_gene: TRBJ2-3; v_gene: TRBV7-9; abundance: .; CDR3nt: TGTGCCAGCACCTTAGGGCAGGGGGCGCGGAGGACAGATACGCAGTATTTT; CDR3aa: CASTLGQGARRTDTQYF
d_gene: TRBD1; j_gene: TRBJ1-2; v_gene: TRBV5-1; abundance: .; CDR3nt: TGCGCCAGCAGCTTCGACAGGGAACAAGGCTACACCTTC; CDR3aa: CASSFDREQGYTF
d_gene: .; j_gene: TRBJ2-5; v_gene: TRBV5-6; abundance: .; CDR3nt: TGTGCCAGCAGTTACAGGGAGACCCAGTACTTC; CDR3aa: CASSYRETQYF
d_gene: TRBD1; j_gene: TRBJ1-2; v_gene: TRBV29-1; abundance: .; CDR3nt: TGCAGCGTAGGACAGGGGATCTATGGCTACACCTTC; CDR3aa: CSVGQGIYGYTF
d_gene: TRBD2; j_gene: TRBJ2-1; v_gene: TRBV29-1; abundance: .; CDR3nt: TGCAGCGTTACTAGCGCGACGTCTGAGAGCTCCTACAATGAGCAGTTCTTC; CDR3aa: CSVTSATSESSYNEQFF
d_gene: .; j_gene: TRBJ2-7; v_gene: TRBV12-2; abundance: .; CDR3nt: TGTGCAAGTCGCCCGCGGGACAGGGCCCTCTCCTACGAGCAGTACTTC; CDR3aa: CASRPRDRALSYEQYF
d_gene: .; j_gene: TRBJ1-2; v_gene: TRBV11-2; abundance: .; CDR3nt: TGTGCCAGCAGCTTAATGGCGGCTAACTATGGCTACACCTTC; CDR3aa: CASSLMAANYGYTF
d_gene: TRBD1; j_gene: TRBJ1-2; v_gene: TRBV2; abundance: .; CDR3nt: TGTGCCAGCAGCGATCAGACAGGGTCTAACTATGGCTACACCTTC; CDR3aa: CASSDQTGSNYGYTF
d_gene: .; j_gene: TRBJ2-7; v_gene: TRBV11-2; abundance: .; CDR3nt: TGTGCCAGCGGCCCGACAGAGCTATTATTCTACGAGCAGTACTTC; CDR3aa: CASGPTELLFYEQYF
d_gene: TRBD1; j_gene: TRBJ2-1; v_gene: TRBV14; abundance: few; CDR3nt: TGTGCCAGCAGCCAAGATTTAGATGGGACAGGGCTCCTCAGCTCCTACAATGAGCAGTTCTTC; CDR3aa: CASSQDLDGTGLLSSYNEQFF
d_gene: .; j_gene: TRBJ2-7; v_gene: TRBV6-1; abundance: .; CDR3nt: TGTGCCACCATCTTATCGGGGGTGTCCTACGAGCAGTACTTC; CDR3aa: CATILSGVSYEQYF
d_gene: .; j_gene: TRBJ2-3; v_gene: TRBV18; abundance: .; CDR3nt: TGTGCCAGCTCACCCGTTCCTTTCACAGATACGCAGTATTTT; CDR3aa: CASSPVPFTDTQYF
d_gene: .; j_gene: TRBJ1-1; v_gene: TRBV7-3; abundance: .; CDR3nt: TGTGCCAGCAGCTTAATCCCGGCAGGGCCGAACACTGAAGCTTTCTTT; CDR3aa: CASSLIPAGPNTEAFF
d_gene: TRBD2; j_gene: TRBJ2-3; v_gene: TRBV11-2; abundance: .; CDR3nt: TGTGCCAGCAGCTTTTCCCTAGCGGGGGGTCGGAGCACAGATACGCAGTATTTT; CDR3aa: CASSFSLAGGRSTDTQYF
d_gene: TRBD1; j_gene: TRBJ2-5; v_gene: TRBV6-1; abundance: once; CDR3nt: TGTGCCAGCAGTGAAGCGAGCGGGACAGGGGGACACCAAGAGACCCAGTACTTC; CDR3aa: CASSEASGTGGHQETQYF
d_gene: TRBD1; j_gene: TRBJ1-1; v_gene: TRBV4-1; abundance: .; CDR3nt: TGCGCCAGCAGCCAAGATTATTGGGACAGCCCTGAAGCTTTCTTT; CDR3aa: CASSQDYWDSPEAFF
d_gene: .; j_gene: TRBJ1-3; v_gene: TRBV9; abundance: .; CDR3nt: TGTGCCAGCAGCGAGGGGGACACAAGGCGCTCTGGAAACACCATATATTTT; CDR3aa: CASSEGDTRRSGNTIYF
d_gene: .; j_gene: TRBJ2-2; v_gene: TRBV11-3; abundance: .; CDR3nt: TGTGCCAGCAGCTTAGAAGCGTTCACCGGGGAGCTGTTTTTT; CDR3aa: CASSLEAFTGELFF
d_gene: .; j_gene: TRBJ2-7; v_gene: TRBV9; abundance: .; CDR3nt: TGTGCCAGCAGCCCAAGGACCGGAGGCGAGCAGTACTTC; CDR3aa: CASSPRTGGEQYF
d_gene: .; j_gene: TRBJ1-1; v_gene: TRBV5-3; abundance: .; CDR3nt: TGTGCCAGGGAGACAGCGCCCATGAACACTGAAGCTTTCTTT; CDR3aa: CARETAPMNTEAFF
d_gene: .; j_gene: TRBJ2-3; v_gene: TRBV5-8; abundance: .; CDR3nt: TGTGCCAGCAGTTCCGCGGGAAATCGAGATACGCAGTATTTT; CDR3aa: CASSSAGNRDTQYF
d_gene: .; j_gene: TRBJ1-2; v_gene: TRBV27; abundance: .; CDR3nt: TGTGCCAGCAGTTTAGGAGGGGCGGATGGCTACACCTTC; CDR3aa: CASSLGGADGYTF
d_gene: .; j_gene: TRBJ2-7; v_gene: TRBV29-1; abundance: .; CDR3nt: TGCAGCGTTGAATCCGGCAGGACATACGAGCAGTACTTC; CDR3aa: CSVESGRTYEQYF
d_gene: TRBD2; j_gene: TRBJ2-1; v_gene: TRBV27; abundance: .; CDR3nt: TGTGCCAGCAGTTTATTGTTAACTAGCGGGAGGGCCAATGAGCAGTTCTTC; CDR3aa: CASSLLLTSGRANEQFF